This T cell receptor (beta chain) emerged from a study of cytomegalovirus exposure and HLA in healthy donors. Overall study results and limits: In the analysis, some V segments, TRBV6-2 and TRBV6-3 included, were excluded as indistinguishable.

Whereas donors were nominally healthy upon sampling, unrecorded immune exposures were probable. Trimming shortened V by 6 bases and J by 2 bases, and 16 bases separated the two germline ends. This CDR3 has 15 residues. Germline assignment: CDR1 LGHNA and CDR2 YNFKEQ. It was with 60 Vbeta and 13 Jbeta primers that the PCR ran. Generated by immunoSEQ multiplex PCR, the TCRdb table keeps only in-frame clones and is missing some. The sample records 200,000 to 300,000 clones, over 75% being singletons. To note about this clone: Its antigen is as yet unknown.

The specimen was PBMCs. This receptor was taken from a boy younger than 18 in good health and CMV-seronegative. The chain joins TRBV4-2 to TRBJ1-1, with a weak D call TRBD1 (6 bases). The CDR3 nucleotides read TGTGCCAGCAGTCCCTTCACAGGGTCTAACACTGAAGCTTTCTTT. This gives the protein CASSPFTGSNTEAFF.